This T cell receptor (beta chain) was found in a study of CD4 T cells in relation to SARS-CoV-2 and coronaviruses. Study-wide background: PBMCs were cultured with antigen for over 8 days before TCR beta sequencing.

Deletions cut 2 bases from V and 1 base from J, with 14 bases between. CDR3 length equals 16 residues. Germline V gene data show CDR1 as MNHEY and CDR2 as SVGAGI. This clone was counted once. Its antigen is not identified. TCRdb's copy holds only in-frame clones and misses some; the assay was immunoSEQ multiplex PCR. The data contain about 25,000 clones, around 80% of them seen just once; the ten biggest clones take up 21%. CD4+ T cells from unexposed donors were obtained before the COVID-19 pandemic (2011-2018). CD4+ T cells were isolated from the cells after 10 days of culture. Sequenced sample: CD4+ T cells from PBMCs, cultured in vitro. This TCR came from a human donor in good health. The chain joins TRBV6-5 to TRBJ1-1; D perhaps matches TRBD1 (5 bases). The CDR3 reads CASSYVLGTENTEAFF. The CDR3 region has the DNA TGTGCCAGCAGTTACGTGCTCGGGACGGAGAACACTGAAGCTTTCTTT.